This T cell receptor (beta chain) comes out of a study of OX40 agonist ivuxolimab in advanced cancers. Findings and limits, study-wide: Expanded clones were, on average, more numerous among CD8+ T cells than CD4+. No determination was made of the antigen specificity of the expanded peripheral T cells.

Of note for this clone: Antigen specificity is unknown.

The assay was immunoSEQ multiplex PCR, and TCRdb's table has in-frame clones only and misses some. The table lists over 70,000 clones, approximately 90% of them singletons. This clonotype was obtained from an adult with an advanced solid tumor such as melanoma, head and neck, liver or kidney cancer. This sample comprised CD4+ or CD8+ T cells sorted from blood, obtained in a trial of the OX40 agonist ivuxolimab.

Here the CDR3 reads CASARGNTEAFF. In DNA form, the CDR3 reads TGTGCGTCAGCCCGGGGGAACACTGAAGCTTTCTTT. The chain joins TRBV27 to TRBJ1-1; D is uncertain. The CDR3 is made up of 12 amino acids. Germline V gene data show CDR1 as MNHEY and CDR2 as SMNVEV (reference sequence).